This section outlines one TCR beta chain sequence together with its context. The table came from immunoSEQ multiplex PCR; TCRdb's copy has only in-frame clones and leaves some out. The sample carries about 79,000 clones, around 92% recorded once. The sample originates from a study of OX40 agonist ivuxolimab in advanced cancers. V was pared by 6 bases and J by 3 bases, with 9 bases between. CDR3 length: 13 residues. Germline V CDR1 and CDR2: SNHLY, FYNNEI. This sequence joins TRBV2 and TRBJ1-5; D is ambiguous. The sequences come from CD4+ or CD8+ T cells sorted from blood, collected in a trial of the OX40 agonist ivuxolimab. The TCR sequence derives from an adult with an advanced solid tumor such as melanoma, head and neck, liver or kidney cancer. CDR3 loop: CASRHLDNQPQHF. The CDR3 DNA sequence: TGTGCCAGCAGGCACCTTGACAATCAGCCCCAGCATTTT.